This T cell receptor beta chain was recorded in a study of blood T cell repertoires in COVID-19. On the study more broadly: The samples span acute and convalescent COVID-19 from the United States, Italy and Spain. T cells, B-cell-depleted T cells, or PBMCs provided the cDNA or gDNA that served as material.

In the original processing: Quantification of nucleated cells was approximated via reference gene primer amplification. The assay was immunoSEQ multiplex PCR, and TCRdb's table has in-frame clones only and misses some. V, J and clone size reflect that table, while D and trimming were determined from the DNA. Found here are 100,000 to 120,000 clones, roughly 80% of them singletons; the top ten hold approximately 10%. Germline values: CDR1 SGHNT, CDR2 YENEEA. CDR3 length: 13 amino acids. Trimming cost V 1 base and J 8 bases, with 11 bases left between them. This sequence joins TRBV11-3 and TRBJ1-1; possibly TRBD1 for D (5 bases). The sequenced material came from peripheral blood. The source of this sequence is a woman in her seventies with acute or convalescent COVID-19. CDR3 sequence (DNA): TGTGCCAGCAGCTTAGGGGGCCAGGCGGAAGCTTTCTTT. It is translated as CASSLGGQAEAFF. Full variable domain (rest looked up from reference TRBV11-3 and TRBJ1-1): EAGVVQSPRYKIIEKKQPVAFWCNPISGHNTLYWYLQNLGQGPELLIRYENEEAVDDSQLPKDRFSAERLKGVDSTLKIQPAELGDSAVYLCASSLGGQAEAFFGQGTRLTVV.